A single sample gave rise to the 28 T cell receptor beta chains below, sequenced in a study of cytomegalovirus exposure and HLA in healthy donors. 60 Vbeta and 13 Jbeta primers were used in PCR. The assay was immunoSEQ multiplex PCR, and TCRdb's table has in-frame clones only and misses some. This table holds 190,000 or so clones, around four fifths found once. Sequenced material: PBMCs. These receptors all stem from a woman between 45 and 60 years old in good health and CMV-seropositive.

This chain connects TRBV25-1 to TRBJ1-5, with D possibly TRBD1 on 5 matching bases. V lost 8 bases and J 2 bases, leaving 16 bases between the germline ends. This CDR3 has 15 residues. Germline CDR1 MGHDK, CDR2 SYGVNS. CDR3 residues: CASSQGGGGNQPQHF. In nucleotides, the CDR3 is TGTGCCAGCTCCCAGGGCGGGGGGGGCAATCAGCCCCAGCATTTT.

This chain links TRBV5-4 with TRBJ2-7, with no clear D. The CDR3 has 13 residues. Trimming removed 2 bases at V and 7 bases at J, with 13 bases between. Per the germline V gene, CDR1 is SGHNT and CDR2 is YYREEE (reference sequence). CDR3 loop: CASSLTPFEEQYF. The CDR3 DNA reads TGTGCCAGCAGCTTAACTCCCTTCGAGGAGCAGTACTTC.

There are a few counts of this clone. The chain employs TRBV27 and TRBJ2-5; 11 nucleotides agree with TRBD2. J lost 9 bases, V lost 5 bases, and 20 bases had no gene match. CDR1 and CDR2 (germline): MNHEY, SMNVEV (reference sequence). This CDR3 region has 18 residues. Here the CDR3 reads CASSPQLDLTSGKSAQYF. The CDR3 DNA follows: TGTGCCAGCAGTCCACAACTCGATCTGACTAGCGGGAAGTCGGCCCAGTACTTC.

The chain combines TRBV7-2 with TRBJ1-1, with 8 nucleotides matching TRBD1. This CDR3 has 16 residues. In germline, CDR1 is SGHTA, CDR2 FQGNSA. The junction had 7 bases not matched to a gene; V was cut back by 4 bases and J by 0 bases. The CDR3 coding sequence is TGTGCCAGCAGCTACGCAGGGGGCCCCCTGAACACTGAAGCTTTCTTT. Translated: CASSYAGGPLNTEAFF.

This chain joins TRBV18 and TRBJ2-2; possibly TRBD1 for D (7 bases). Trimming removed 0 bases at V and 6 bases at J, with 11 bases between. This CDR3 is 15 amino acids long. Germline V gene data show CDR1 as KGHSH and CDR2 as LQKENI. CDR3 in amino acids: CASSPPSRGAGELFF. CDR3 DNA: TGTGCCAGCTCACCACCGAGCAGGGGGGCCGGGGAGCTGTTTTTT.

V is TRBV5-1 and J is TRBJ2-3; 10 bases align to TRBD2. CDR1 SGHRS and CDR2 YFSETQ come from the germline V gene. The CDR3 extends over 17 amino acids. J lost 3 bases, V lost 0 bases, and 7 bases had no gene match. The CDR3 DNA sequence: TGCGCCAGCAGCTTGGCGGCTAGCGGGAGTTGGACAGATACGCAGTATTTT. It is translated as CASSLAASGSWTDTQYF.

The chain uses TRBV19 and TRBJ2-5, with 7 bases identical to TRBD2. Germline-derived CDR1 and CDR2 are LNHDA and SQIVND (reference sequence). The V gene end was trimmed by 6 bases and the J gene end by 4 bases; junction bases not matched to a gene: 11. The length of the CDR3 is 15 residues. The DNA for the CDR3 is TGTGCCAGTAGCACGGGAGGCACCCCGGGAGAGACCCAGTACTTC. Encoded protein: CASSTGGTPGETQYF.

This clone was observed a single time. This chain links TRBV6-5 with TRBJ2-3, with 9 bases that match TRBD2. CDR3 length: 15 residues. V dropped 3 bases and J dropped 7; count of bases not matched to a gene: 8. The germline V gene has CDR1 MNHEY and CDR2 SVGAGI. The CDR3 loop reads CASSYGSSGIYTQYF. The CDR3 DNA sequence: TGTGCCAGCAGTTATGGGTCTAGCGGGATTTATACGCAGTATTTT.

The CDR3 DNA sequence: TGTGCCAGCAGCCAAGATGGGCTAGCGGGAGTATTGGGCGAGCAGTACTTC. Translating it yields CASSQDGLAGVLGEQYF. This rearrangement joins TRBV4-2 to TRBJ2-7; TRBD2 aligns across 10 bases. Germline CDR1 reads LGHNA; CDR2 reads YNFKEQ. The CDR3 is made up of 17 amino acids. Trimming cost V 0 bases and J 6 bases; bases outside gene matches: 11.

V usage is TRBV9 and J usage is TRBJ1-1; D is unclear. CDR1 and CDR2 (germline): SGDLS, YYNGEE. V lost 1 base, J lost 0 bases, and 7 bases lay in between. CDR3 length: 14 residues. The CDR3 protein is CASSVSQMNTEAFF. In DNA form, the CDR3 reads TGTGCCAGCAGCGTAAGTCAGATGAACACTGAAGCTTTCTTT.

V usage is TRBV27 and J usage is TRBJ2-2; 9 bases match TRBD2. Germline CDR1 and CDR2: MNHEY and SMNVEV (reference sequence). CDR3 length: 16 amino acids. The trim removed 5 bases at V and 4 bases at J, leaving 8 bases unmatched. The CDR3 DNA reads TGTGCCAGCAGTGCAAGCGGGAGGAGTGTCACCGGGGAGCTGTTTTTT. It translates to CASSASGRSVTGELFF.

The gene calls are TRBV4-1 and TRBJ2-7, with D unresolved. Trimming left V 2 bases short and J 0 bases short, with 11 bases between. The CDR3 runs 15 residues. Germline CDR1 and CDR2: MGHRA and YSYEKL. In DNA, the CDR3 is TGCGCCAGCAGCCAATTGGTCCACAGCTCCTACGAGCAGTACTTC. It is translated as CASSQLVHSSYEQYF.

V usage is TRBV4-1 and J usage is TRBJ1-5; D may be TRBD1 (6 bases). The CDR3 contains 16 residues. The V end lost 0 bases, the J end lost 4 bases, and 13 bases lay between the germline ends. Germline lookup yields CDR1 MGHRA and CDR2 YSYEKL. DNA of the CDR3: TGCGCCAGCAGCCAAGACACGGACAGCCAAAATCAGCCCCAGCATTTT. This gives the protein CASSQDTDSQNQPQHF.

CDR3 protein: CASSPPDRGTGELFF. CDR3 sequence (DNA): TGTGCCAGCTCACCACCGGACAGGGGCACCGGGGAGCTGTTTTTT. V usage is TRBV18 and J usage is TRBJ2-2; TRBD1 matches at 9 bases. This CDR3 has 15 amino acids. The V segment lost 0 bases and the J segment 4 bases; nucleotides outside the gene matches: 0. The V gene's germline CDR1 is KGHSH and CDR2 LQKENI. The full variable domain, rest sourced from reference TRBV18 and TRBJ2-2, is NAGVMQNPRHLVRRRGQEARLRCSPMKGHSHVYWYRQLPEEGLKFMVYLQKENIIDESGMPKERFSAEFPKEGPSILRIQQVVRGDSAAYFCASSPPDRGTGELFFGEGSRLTVL.

This chain uses TRBV19 with TRBJ2-2; 10 nucleotides align to TRBD1. Germline CDR1 reads LNHDA; CDR2 reads SQIVND (reference sequence). J lost 4 bases, V lost 3 bases, and 2 bases had no gene match. CDR3 length: 15 residues. CDR3 nucleotides: TGTGCCAGTAGTATGGGACAGGGGTTCACCGGGGAGCTGTTTTTT. Translating gives CASSMGQGFTGELFF. Using reference TRBV19 and TRBJ2-2 for the parts outside the CDR3, the full variable domain is DGGITQSPKYLFRKEGQNVTLSCEQNLNHDAMYWYRQDPGQGLRLIYYSQIVNDFQKGDIAEGYSVSREKKESFPLTVTSAQKNPTAFYLCASSMGQGFTGELFFGEGSRLTVL.

This chain connects TRBV6-5 to TRBJ1-2; D is possibly TRBD1 (6 bases). This CDR3 comprises 14 residues. The V and J ends lost 5 bases and 4 bases respectively, with 14 bases between them. Germline assignment: CDR1 MNHEY and CDR2 SVGAGI. CDR3 residues: CASSRGGRGYGYTF. The CDR3 bases are TGTGCCAGCAGTCGCGGAGGCAGGGGCTATGGCTACACCTTC.

This clone was seen only a few times. This chain connects TRBV6-8 to TRBJ2-5; D might be TRBD1 (5 bases). The V gene lost 5 bases and the J gene lost 0 bases, with 19 bases spanning the gap. Germline CDR1 is MNHGY and CDR2 is SAAAGT. The CDR3 is made up of 17 amino acids. The CDR3: CASSQLTLRQNQETQYF. CDR3 nucleotide sequence: TGTGCCAGCAGTCAGCTAACCCTTAGACAGAACCAAGAGACCCAGTACTTC.

This clone was observed a single time. The chain carries TRBV5-5 and TRBJ1-4; D possibly corresponds to TRBD1 (5 bases). With 4 bases removed from V and 7 bases from J, the gap between germline ends came to 23 bases. The germline gives CDR1 SGHKS, CDR2 YYEKEE (reference sequence). The CDR3 has 17 amino acids. Written as DNA, the CDR3 is TGTGCCAGCAGCAATCGCCCGGGGGTCGGAGGGCTTGAAAAACTGTTTTTT. It encodes CASSNRPGVGGLEKLFF.

The V call is TRBV5-1, the J call TRBJ1-6, with TRBD1 identical over 7 bases. The CDR3 loop spans 16 amino acids. The trim removed 4 bases at V and 1 base at J, leaving 5 bases unmatched. Germline values: CDR1 SGHRS, CDR2 YFSETQ. The DNA of the CDR3 is TGCGCCAGCAGCCTAGACAGGGAATCCTATAATTCACCCCTCCACTTT. It encodes CASSLDRESYNSPLHF. Combining the CDR3 with reference TRBV5-1 and TRBJ1-6 gives the whole variable domain KAGVTQTPRYLIKTRGQQVTLSCSPISGHRSVSWYQQTPGQGLQFLFEYFSETQRNKGNFPGRFSGRQFSNSRSEMNVSTLELGDSALYLCASSLDRESYNSPLHFGNGTRLTVT.

For this clone: Compared with germline, one end of the junction differs, possibly owing to a read error. This sequence joins TRBV7-9 and TRBJ2-7, with TRBD2 identical over 10 bases. Per the germline V gene, CDR1 is SEHNR and CDR2 is FQNEAQ (reference sequence). This CDR3 has 16 residues. The CDR3 loop is CSSSLSSGRTSYEQYF. CDR3 nucleotide sequence: TGTTCCAGCAGCTTGTCTAGCGGGAGAACATCCTACGAGCAGTACTTC.

CDR3: CASSTWTGGRETQYF. The CDR3, as DNA: TGTGCCAGTAGTACATGGACAGGGGGTCGAGAGACCCAGTACTTC. This chain connects TRBV19 to TRBJ2-5, with TRBD1 matching over 10 bases. This CDR3 is 15 amino acids long. The J segment lost 4 bases and the V segment lost 4 bases, leaving 6 bases of the junction unmatched. Germline V CDR1 and CDR2: LNHDA, SQIVND (reference sequence).

The chain employs TRBV5-1 and TRBJ1-1; 9 positions agree with TRBD1. The CDR3 spans 14 residues. V trimming: 3 bases; J trimming: 4 bases; junction bases outside the gene matches: 4. Germline V gives CDR1 SGHRS, CDR2 YFSETQ. CDR3 sequence: CASSWGQGSTEAFF. In DNA form, the CDR3 reads TGCGCCAGCAGCTGGGGACAGGGAAGCACTGAAGCTTTCTTT. The full variable domain, in which reference TRBV5-1 and TRBJ1-1 provide the parts outside the CDR3, is KAGVTQTPRYLIKTRGQQVTLSCSPISGHRSVSWYQQTPGQGLQFLFEYFSETQRNKGNFPGRFSGRQFSNSRSEMNVSTLELGDSALYLCASSWGQGSTEAFFGQGTRLTVV.

This clone came up a few times. The chain couples TRBV18 to TRBJ1-1; D unresolved. The germline V gene has CDR1 KGHSH and CDR2 LQKENI. The CDR3 has 13 residues. The V and J ends lost 3 bases and 3 bases respectively, with 8 bases between them. CDR3 in DNA: TGTGCCAGCTCACCTGGGGAGGACACTGAAGCTTTCTTT. Its translation is CASSPGEDTEAFF. Based on the CDR3 plus reference TRBV18 and TRBJ1-1, the full variable domain is NAGVMQNPRHLVRRRGQEARLRCSPMKGHSHVYWYRQLPEEGLKFMVYLQKENIIDESGMPKERFSAEFPKEGPSILRIQQVVRGDSAAYFCASSPGEDTEAFFGQGTRLTVV.

The chain recombines TRBV9 with TRBJ2-2; 7 bases are shared with TRBD1. This CDR3 has 17 amino acids. Germline V gives CDR1 SGDLS, CDR2 YYNGEE. With 0 bases clipped from V and 0 bases from J, the junction kept 5 bases outside the gene matches. The CDR3 DNA reads TGTGCCAGCAGCGTAGCTCGGGACAGAGCGAACACCGGGGAGCTGTTTTTT. Residues: CASSVARDRANTGELFF.

V usage is TRBV18 and J usage is TRBJ1-2; 10 nucleotides agree with TRBD1. The V and J ends lost 5 bases and 7 bases, in that order; junction bases with no gene match: 7. The CDR3 extends over 14 amino acids. Germline V gives CDR1 KGHSH, CDR2 LQKENI. CDR3 sequence reads: CASSTGTGEGGYTF. The DNA for the CDR3 is TGTGCCAGCTCAACCGGGACAGGGGAAGGTGGCTACACCTTC.

The chain links TRBV19 to TRBJ2-3; D is unclear. The CDR3 contains 11 residues. CDR1 LNHDA and CDR2 SQIVND come from the germline V gene (reference sequence). Trimming shortened V by 9 bases and J by 5 bases, and 9 bases separated the two germline ends. The CDR3 sequence: CASPPGDTQYF. The CDR3 nucleotides are TGTGCCAGCCCCCCGGGAGATACGCAGTATTTT.

J is TRBJ2-6 and V is TRBV27; 11 positions match TRBD1. Losses at the gene ends were 7 bases for V and 2 bases for J; bases not matched to a gene: 10. CDR1 and CDR2 (germline): MNHEY, SMNVEV (reference sequence). CDR3 length equals 18 residues. The DNA of the CDR3 is TGTGCCAGCATTGGACTCGGGGACAGGGGGACTGGGGCCAACGTCCTGACTTTC. Encoded protein: CASIGLGDRGTGANVLTF.

The rearrangement links TRBV7-9 to TRBJ1-5, with 7 nucleotides matching TRBD1. J was trimmed by 1 base and V by 5 bases; bases with no gene match: 8. CDR3 size: 16 residues. Germline V gene lookup returns CDR1 SEHNR and CDR2 FQNEAQ (reference sequence). The CDR3 DNA reads as TGTGCCAGCAGCACAGGGGACAGTTCCAGCAATCAGCCCCAGCATTTT. The encoded protein is CASSTGDSSSNQPQHF.